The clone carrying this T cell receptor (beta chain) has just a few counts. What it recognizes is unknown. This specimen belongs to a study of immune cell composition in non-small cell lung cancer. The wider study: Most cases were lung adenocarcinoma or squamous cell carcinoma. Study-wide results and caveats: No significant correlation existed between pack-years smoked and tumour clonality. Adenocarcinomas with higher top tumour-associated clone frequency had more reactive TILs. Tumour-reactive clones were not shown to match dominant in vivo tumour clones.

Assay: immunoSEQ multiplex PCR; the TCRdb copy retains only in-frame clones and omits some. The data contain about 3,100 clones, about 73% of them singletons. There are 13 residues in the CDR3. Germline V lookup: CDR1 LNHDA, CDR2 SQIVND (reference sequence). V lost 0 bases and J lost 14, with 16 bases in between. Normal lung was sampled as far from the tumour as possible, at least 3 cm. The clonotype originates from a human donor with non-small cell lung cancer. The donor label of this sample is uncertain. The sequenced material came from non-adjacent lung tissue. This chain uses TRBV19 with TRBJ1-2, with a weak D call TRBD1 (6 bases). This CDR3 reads CASSIDSGTPLTF. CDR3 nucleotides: TGTGCCAGTAGTATAGATTCGGGGACACCTCTGACCTTC.